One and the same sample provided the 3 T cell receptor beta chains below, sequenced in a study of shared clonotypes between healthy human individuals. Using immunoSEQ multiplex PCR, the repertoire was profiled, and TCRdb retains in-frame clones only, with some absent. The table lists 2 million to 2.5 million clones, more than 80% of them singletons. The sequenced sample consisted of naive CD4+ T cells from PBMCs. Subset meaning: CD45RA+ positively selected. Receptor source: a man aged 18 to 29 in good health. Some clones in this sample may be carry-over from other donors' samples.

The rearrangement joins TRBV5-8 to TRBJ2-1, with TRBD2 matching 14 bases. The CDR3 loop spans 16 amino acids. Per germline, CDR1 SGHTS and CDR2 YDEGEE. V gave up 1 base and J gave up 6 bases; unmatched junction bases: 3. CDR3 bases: TGTGCCAGCAGCTTGTATGGACTAGCGGGAGGCAATGAGCAGTTCTTC. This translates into CASSLYGLAGGNEQFF.

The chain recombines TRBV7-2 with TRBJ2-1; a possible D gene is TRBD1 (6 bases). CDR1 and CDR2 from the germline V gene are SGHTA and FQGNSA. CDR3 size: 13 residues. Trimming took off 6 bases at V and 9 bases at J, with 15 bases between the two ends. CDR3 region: CASRDNGQIEQFF. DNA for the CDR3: TGTGCCAGCAGGGATAATGGACAGATTGAGCAGTTCTTC.

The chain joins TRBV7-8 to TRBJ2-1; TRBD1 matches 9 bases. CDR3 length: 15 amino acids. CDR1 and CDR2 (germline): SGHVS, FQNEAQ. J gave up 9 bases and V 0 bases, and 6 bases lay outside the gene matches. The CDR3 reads CASSLAGTGRGEQFF. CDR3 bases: TGTGCCAGCAGCTTAGCGGGGACAGGGAGGGGTGAGCAGTTCTTC.